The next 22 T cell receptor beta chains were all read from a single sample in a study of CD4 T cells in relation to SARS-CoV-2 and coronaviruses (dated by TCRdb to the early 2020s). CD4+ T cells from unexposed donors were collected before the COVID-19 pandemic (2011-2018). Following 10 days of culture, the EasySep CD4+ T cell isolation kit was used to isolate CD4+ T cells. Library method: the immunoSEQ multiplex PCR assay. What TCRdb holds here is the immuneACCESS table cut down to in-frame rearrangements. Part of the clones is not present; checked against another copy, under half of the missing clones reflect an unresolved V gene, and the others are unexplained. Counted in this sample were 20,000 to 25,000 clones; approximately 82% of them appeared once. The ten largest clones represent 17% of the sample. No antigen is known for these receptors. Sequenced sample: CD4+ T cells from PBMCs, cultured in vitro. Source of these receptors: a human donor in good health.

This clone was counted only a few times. CDR3 nucleotides: TGTGCCAGCAGCATACTAGCGGGCTACAATGAGCAGTTCTTC. Its protein product is CASSILAGYNEQFF. This chain links TRBV13 with TRBJ2-1, with 9 bases aligning to TRBD2. Germline CDR1 reads PRHDT; CDR2 reads FYEKMQ (reference sequence). The CDR3 sequence is 14 residues long. The trim removed 5 bases at V and 3 bases at J, leaving 2 bases unmatched.

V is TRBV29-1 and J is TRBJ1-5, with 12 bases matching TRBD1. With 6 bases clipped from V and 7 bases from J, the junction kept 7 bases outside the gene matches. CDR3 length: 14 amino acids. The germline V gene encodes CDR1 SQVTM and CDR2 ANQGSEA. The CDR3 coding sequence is TGCAGCGTAACTACCGGGACAGGGGGCCAGCCCCAGCATTTT. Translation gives CSVTTGTGGQPQHF. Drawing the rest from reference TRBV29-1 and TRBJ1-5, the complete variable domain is SAVISQKPSRDICQRGTSLTIQCQVDSQVTMMFWYRQQPGQSLTLIATANQGSEATYESGFVIDKFPISRPNLTFSTLTVSNMSPEDSSIYLCSVTTGTGGQPQHFGDGTRLSIL.

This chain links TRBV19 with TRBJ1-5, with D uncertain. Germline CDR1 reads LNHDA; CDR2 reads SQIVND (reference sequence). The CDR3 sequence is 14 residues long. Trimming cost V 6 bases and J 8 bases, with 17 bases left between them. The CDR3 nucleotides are TGTGCCAGTAGCGTCGTGGGGTTCCTGGAGCCCCAGCATTTT. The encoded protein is CASSVVGFLEPQHF.

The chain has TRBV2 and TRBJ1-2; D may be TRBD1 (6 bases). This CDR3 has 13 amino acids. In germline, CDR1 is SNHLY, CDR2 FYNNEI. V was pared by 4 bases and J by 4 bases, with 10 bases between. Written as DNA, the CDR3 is TGTGCCAGCAGTGGGACAGTTCCCTATGGCTACACCTTC. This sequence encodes CASSGTVPYGYTF. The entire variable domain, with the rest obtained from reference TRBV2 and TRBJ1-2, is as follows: EPEVTQTPSHQVTQMGQEVILRCVPISNHLYFYWYRQILGQKVEFLVSFYNNEISEKSEIFDDQFSVERPDGSNFTLKIRSTKLEDSAMYFCASSGTVPYGYTFGSGTRLTVV.

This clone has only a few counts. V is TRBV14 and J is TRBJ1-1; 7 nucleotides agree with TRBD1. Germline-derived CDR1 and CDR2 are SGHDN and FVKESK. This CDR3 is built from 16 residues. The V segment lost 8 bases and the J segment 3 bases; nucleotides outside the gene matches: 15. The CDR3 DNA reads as TGTGCCAGCTCGGACAGGACTCTCCCTATGGACACTGAAGCTTTCTTT. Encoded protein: CASSDRTLPMDTEAFF.

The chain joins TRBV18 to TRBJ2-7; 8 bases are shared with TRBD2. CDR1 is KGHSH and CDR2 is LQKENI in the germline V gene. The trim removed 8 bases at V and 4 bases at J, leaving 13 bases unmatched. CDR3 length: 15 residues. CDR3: CASRTGGDPTYEQYF. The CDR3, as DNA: TGTGCCAGCCGAACCGGGGGGGATCCTACTTACGAGCAGTACTTC.

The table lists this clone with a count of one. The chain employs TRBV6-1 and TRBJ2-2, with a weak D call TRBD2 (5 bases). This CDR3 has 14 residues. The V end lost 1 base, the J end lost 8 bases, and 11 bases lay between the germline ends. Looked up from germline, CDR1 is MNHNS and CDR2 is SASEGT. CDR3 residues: CASSEGAVNGELFF. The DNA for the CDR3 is TGTGCCAGCAGTGAAGGAGCGGTGAATGGGGAGCTGTTTTTT.

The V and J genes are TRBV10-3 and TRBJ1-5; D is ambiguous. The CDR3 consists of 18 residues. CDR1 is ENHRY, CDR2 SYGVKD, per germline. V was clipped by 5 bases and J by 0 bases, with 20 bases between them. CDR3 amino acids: CAISFDNAPGGSNQPQHF. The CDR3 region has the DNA TGTGCCATCAGTTTCGACAACGCCCCCGGAGGTAGCAATCAGCCCCAGCATTTT.

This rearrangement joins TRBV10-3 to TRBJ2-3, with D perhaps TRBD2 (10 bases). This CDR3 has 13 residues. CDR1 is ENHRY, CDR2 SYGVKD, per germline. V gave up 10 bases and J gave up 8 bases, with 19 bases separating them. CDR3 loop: CATIAGGQGTQYF. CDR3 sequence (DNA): TGTGCCACTATAGCGGGGGGACAGGGTACGCAGTATTTT.

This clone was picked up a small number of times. CDR3: CASSQVMGAGKLFF. The CDR3 coding sequence is TGCGCCAGCAGCCAAGTTATGGGGGCCGGAAAACTGTTTTTT. This chain links TRBV4-1 with TRBJ1-4, with TRBD1 as a possible D gene (6 bases). Trimming left V 1 base short and J 10 bases short, with 13 bases between. Germline V CDR1 and CDR2: MGHRA, YSYEKL. This CDR3 spans 14 amino acids.

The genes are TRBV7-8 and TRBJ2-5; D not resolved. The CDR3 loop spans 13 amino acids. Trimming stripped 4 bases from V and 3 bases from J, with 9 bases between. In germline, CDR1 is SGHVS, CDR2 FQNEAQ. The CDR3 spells CASSWSREETQYF. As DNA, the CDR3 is TGTGCCAGCAGCTGGAGCCGGGAAGAGACCCAGTACTTC.

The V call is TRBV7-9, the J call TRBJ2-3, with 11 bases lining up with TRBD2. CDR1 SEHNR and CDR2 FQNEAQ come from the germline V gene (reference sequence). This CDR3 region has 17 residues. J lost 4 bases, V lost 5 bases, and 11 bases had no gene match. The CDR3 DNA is TGTGCCAGCAGCCCCAATTTTAGCGGGAGGGCCGCAGATACGCAGTATTTT. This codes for CASSPNFSGRAADTQYF.

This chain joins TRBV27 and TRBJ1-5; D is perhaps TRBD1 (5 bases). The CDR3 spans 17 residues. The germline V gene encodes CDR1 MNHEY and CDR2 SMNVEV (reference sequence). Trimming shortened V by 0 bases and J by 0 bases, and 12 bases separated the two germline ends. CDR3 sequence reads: CASSLSWGWNSNQPQHF. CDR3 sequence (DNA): TGTGCCAGCAGTTTATCTTGGGGGTGGAATAGCAATCAGCCCCAGCATTTT.

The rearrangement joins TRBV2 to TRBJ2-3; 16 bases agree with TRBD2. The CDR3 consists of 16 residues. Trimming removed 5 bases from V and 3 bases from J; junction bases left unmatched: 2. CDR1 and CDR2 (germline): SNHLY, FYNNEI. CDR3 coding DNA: TGTGCCAGCAGTTGGGGACTAGCGGGAGGGACAGATACGCAGTATTTT. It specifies CASSWGLAGGTDTQYF.

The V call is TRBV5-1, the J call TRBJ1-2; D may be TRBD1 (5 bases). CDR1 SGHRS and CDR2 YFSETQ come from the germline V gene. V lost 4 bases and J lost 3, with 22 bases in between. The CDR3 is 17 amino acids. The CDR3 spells CASSPRRGGANHYGYTF. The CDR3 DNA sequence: TGCGCCAGCAGCCCGAGGAGGGGCGGGGCGAATCACTATGGCTACACCTTC.

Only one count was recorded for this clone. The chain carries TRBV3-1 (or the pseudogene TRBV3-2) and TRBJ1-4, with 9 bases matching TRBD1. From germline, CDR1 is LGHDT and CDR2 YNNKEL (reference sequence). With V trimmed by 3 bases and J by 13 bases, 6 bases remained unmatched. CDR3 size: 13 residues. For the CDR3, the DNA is TGTGCCAGCAGCCAGACCCGGGGACAGGGACTGTTTTTT. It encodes CASSQTRGQGLFF.

CDR3 amino acids: CASSQRDRGGYGYTF. The CDR3 coding sequence is TGTGCCAGCAGCCAAAGGGACAGGGGGGGGTATGGCTACACCTTC. V and J are TRBV3-1 (or the pseudogene TRBV3-2) and TRBJ1-2; 11 bases match TRBD1. The J segment lost 5 bases and the V segment lost 2 bases, leaving 4 bases of the junction unmatched. Germline assignment: CDR1 LGHDT and CDR2 YNNKEL (reference sequence). The CDR3 totals 15 residues.

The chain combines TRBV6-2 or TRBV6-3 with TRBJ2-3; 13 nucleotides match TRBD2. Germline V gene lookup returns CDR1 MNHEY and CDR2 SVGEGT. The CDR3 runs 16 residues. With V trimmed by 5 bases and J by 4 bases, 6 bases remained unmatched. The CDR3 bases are TGTGCCAGCAGTACCCGGACTAGCGGGAGCCCAGATACGCAGTATTTT. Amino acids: CASSTRTSGSPDTQYF.

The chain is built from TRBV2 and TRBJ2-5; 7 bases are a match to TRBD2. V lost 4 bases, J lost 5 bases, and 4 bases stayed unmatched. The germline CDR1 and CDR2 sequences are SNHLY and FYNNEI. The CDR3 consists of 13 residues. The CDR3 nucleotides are TGTGCCAGCAGTGGGGGGGGAGGGGAGACCCAGTACTTC. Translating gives CASSGGGGETQYF.

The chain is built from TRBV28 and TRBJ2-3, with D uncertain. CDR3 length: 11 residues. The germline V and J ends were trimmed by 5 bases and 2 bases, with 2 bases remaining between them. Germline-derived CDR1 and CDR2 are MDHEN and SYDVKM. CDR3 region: CASSNTDTQYF. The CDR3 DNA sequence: TGTGCCAGCAGTAACACAGATACGCAGTATTTT.

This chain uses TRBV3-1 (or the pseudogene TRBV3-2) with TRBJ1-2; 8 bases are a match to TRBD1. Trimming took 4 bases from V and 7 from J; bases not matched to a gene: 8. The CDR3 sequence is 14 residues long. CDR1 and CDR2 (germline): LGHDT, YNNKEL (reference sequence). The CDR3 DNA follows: TGTGCCAGCAGCCTACCCGACAGGGGAGTTGGCTACACCTTC. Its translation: CASSLPDRGVGYTF.

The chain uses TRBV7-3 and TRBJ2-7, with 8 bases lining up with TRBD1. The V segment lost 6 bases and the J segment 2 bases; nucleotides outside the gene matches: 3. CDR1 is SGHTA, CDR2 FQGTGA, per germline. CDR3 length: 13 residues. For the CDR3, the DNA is TGTGCCAGCAGTCGGACAGGGCCCTACGAGCAGTACTTC. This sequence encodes CASSRTGPYEQYF. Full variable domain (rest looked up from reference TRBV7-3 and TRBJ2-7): GAGVSQTPSNKVTEKGKYVELRCDPISGHTALYWYRQSLGQGPEFLIYFQGTGAADDSGLPNDRFFAVRPEGSVSTLKIQRTERGDSAVYLCASSRTGPYEQYFGPGTRLTVT.